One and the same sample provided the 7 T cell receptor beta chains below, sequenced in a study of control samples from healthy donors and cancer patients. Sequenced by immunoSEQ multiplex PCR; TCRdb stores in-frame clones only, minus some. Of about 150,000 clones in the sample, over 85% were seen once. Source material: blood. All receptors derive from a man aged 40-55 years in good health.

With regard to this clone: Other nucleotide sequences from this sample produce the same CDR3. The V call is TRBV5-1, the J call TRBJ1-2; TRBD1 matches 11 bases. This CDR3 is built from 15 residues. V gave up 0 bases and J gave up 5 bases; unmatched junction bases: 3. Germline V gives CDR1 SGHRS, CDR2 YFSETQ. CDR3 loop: CASSLGDRGVYGYTF. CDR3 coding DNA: TGCGCCAGCAGCTTGGGGGACAGGGGGGTGTATGGCTACACCTTC. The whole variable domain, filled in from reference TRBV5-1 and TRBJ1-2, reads KAGVTQTPRYLIKTRGQQVTLSCSPISGHRSVSWYQQTPGQGLQFLFEYFSETQRNKGNFPGRFSGRQFSNSRSEMNVSTLELGDSALYLCASSLGDRGVYGYTFGSGTRLTVV.

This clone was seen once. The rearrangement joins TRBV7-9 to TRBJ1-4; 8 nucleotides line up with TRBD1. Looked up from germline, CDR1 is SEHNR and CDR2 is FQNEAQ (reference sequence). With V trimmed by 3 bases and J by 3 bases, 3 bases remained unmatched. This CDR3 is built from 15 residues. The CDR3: CASSLGQAPNEKLFF. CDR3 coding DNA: TGTGCCAGCAGCTTGGGACAGGCTCCTAATGAAAAACTGTTTTTT. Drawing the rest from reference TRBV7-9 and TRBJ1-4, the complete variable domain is DTGVSQNPRHKITKRGQNVTFRCDPISEHNRLYWYRQTLGQGPEFLTYFQNEAQLEKSRLLSDRFSAERPKGSFSTLEIQRTEQGDSAMYLCASSLGQAPNEKLFFGSGTQLSVL.

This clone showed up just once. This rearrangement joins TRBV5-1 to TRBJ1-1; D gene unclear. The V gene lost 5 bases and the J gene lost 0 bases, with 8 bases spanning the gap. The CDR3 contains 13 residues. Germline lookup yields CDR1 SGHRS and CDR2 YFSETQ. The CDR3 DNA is TGCGCCAGCAGTTCTCTGATGAACACTGAAGCTTTCTTT. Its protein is CASSSLMNTEAFF.

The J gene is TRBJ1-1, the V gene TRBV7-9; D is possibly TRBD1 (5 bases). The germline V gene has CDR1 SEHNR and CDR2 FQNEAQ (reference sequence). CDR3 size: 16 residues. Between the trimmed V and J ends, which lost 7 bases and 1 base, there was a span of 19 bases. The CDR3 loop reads CASTLSGGGENTEAFF. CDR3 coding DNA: TGTGCCAGCACCCTGAGCGGAGGAGGGGAGAACACTGAAGCTTTCTTT.

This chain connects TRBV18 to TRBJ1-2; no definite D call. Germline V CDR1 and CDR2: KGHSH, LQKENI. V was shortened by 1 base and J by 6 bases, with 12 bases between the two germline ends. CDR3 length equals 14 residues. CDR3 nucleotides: TGTGCCAGCTCACCACGGGCCGGGAACGATGGCTACACCTTC. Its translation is CASSPRAGNDGYTF.

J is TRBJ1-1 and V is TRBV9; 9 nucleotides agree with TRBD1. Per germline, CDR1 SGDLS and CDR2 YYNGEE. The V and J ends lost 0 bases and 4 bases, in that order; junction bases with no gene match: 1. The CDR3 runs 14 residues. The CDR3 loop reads CASSVGTGVTEAFF. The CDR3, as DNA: TGTGCCAGCAGCGTAGGGACAGGGGTCACTGAAGCTTTCTTT.

CDR3 DNA sequence: TGTGCCAGCAGCCAAGATTCAGGGGGCCGACTGTTTTTT. As protein: CASSQDSGGRLFF. This chain joins TRBV3-1 (or the pseudogene TRBV3-2) and TRBJ1-4; 8 bases agree with TRBD1. The J segment lost 13 bases and the V segment lost 0 bases, leaving 4 bases of the junction unmatched. Germline CDR1 and CDR2: LGHDT and YNNKEL (reference sequence). The CDR3 is 13 amino acids.